This TCR beta chain was sequenced for a study of blood T cell repertoires in COVID-19 (dated by TCRdb to the early 2020s). About the study as a whole: Samples covering the acute and convalescent phases of COVID-19 were provided by collaborators in the United States, Italy and Spain. The material from the prospective study consisted of cDNA or gDNA derived from T cells, B-cell-depleted T cells, or PBMCs. The dataset comprised deeply sampled blood TCRbeta repertoires from subjects exposed to, actively infected with, or recovered from COVID-19. The repertoires were made available in a free public database intended to serve as a resource for research on the immune response to SARS-CoV-2. Samples came from the ongoing ImmuneRACE study (first 160 participants) plus 1,254 subjects from 6 global collaborators. A de-identified subject ID, COVID-19 status, age in years and sex were almost always included in the sample metadata. Where available, HLA class I and class II types were taken from metadata supplied by the sample provider and were not determined by assay-based typing.

The immunoSEQ Assay, a bias-controlled multiplex PCR, was used to amplify TCRbeta CDR3 regions from genomic DNA. On the authors' methods: The number of nucleated cells in each sample was estimated from the amplification of reference gene primers within the assay. To quantify the absolute abundance of each unique TCRbeta CDR3 rearrangement, sequence reads were collapsed and filtered. For each sample, productive Simpson clonality was calculated as the square root of Simpson's diversity index over productive rearrangements. TCRdb took this table from immuneACCESS and kept in-frame rearrangements with V and J called. Such tables lack part of the clones; where checked against another copy, unresolved V genes explain under half of the gap, and the rest is unexplained. The V and J calls and clone size were taken over from that table, and D and trimming were inferred from the DNA. The sample table shows some 200,000 clones, and roughly 85% are seen once. Under 4% of the sample goes to the ten largest clones.

Broader findings and caveats from the paper: Clinical and demographic metadata were provided uncurated, with the amount varying by source and participant.

About this clone: Its antigen is not yet known. Nothing much larger sits one base from this clone, and base qualities are not available.

Participants in the prospective study were enrolled through a virtual design, were aged 18 to 89 years, and lived in some 24 United States geographic areas. In the prospective study, cohorts were assigned on the basis of participant-reported clinical history obtained from a screening survey and a study questionnaire. Each participant in the prospective study had whole blood, serum and a nasopharyngeal or oropharyngeal swab collected by mobile phlebotomists. Prospective study participants could optionally give additional blood draws and questionnaires over a 2-month period. Before DNA extraction, prospective study blood samples were shipped either frozen or at room temperature. The CDR3 starts with the cysteine, ends with the phenylalanine, and has 16 residues. The entry retains the CDR3 DNA only, 48 bases that are in frame from base 1. According to the germline V gene, CDR1 reads SGHDT and CDR2 reads YYEEEE. Unmatched junction bases come to 9, with V trimmed by 0 bases and J by 4 bases.

The TCR comes from a middle-aged woman with acute COVID-19. The sample comprised PBMCs or T cells enriched from blood (not recorded which). The V and J genes are TRBV5-6 and TRBJ1-1, with TRBD1 identical over 7 junction bases. This receptor carries the CDR3 CASSLGSGGRITEAFF. The nucleotide sequence is TGTGCCAGCAGCTTGGGATCAGGGGGGCGGATCACTGAAGCTTTCTTT.